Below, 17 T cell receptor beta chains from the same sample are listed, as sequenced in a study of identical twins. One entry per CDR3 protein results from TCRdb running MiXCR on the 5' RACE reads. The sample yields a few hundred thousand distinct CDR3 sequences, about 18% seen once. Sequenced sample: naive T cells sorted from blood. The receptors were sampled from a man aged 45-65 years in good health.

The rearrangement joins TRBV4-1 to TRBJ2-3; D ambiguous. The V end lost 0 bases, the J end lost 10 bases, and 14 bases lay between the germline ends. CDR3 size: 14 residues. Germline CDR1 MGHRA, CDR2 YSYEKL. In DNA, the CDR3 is TGCGCCAGCAGCCAAGATCTTAGTGGGATCGCGCAGTATTTT. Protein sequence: CASSQDLSGIAQYF.

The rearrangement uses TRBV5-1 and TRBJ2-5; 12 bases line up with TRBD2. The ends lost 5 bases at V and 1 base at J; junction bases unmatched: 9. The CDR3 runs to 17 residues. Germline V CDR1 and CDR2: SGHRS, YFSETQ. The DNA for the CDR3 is TGCGCCAGCAGTGAAGGACTAGCGGGGATAGGCCAAGAGACCCAGTACTTC. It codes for CASSEGLAGIGQETQYF.

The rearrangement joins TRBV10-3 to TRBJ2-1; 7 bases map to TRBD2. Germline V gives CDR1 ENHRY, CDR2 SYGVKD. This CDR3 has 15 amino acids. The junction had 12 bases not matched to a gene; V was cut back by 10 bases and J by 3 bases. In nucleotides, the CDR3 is TGTGCCACTTCCGAGGGGCCGGGGGGCTACAATGAGCAGTTCTTC. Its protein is CATSEGPGGYNEQFF.

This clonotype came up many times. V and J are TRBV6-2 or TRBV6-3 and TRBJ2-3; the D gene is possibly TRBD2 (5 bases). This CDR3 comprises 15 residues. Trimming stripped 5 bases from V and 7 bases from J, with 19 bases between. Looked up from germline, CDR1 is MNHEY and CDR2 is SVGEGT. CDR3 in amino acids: CASSTQGAVGNTQYF. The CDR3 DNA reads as TGTGCCAGCAGTACCCAAGGCGCTGTCGGGAATACGCAGTATTTT.

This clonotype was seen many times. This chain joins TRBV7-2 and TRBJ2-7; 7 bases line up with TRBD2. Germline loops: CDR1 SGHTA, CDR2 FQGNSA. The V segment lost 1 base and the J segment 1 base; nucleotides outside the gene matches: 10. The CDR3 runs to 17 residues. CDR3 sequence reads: CASSLVGGQGLSYEQYF. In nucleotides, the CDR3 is TGTGCCAGCAGCTTAGTGGGAGGGCAGGGCCTATCCTACGAGCAGTACTTC. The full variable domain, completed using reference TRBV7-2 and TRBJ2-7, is GAGVSQSPSNKVTEKGKDVELRCDPISGHTALYWYRQSLGQGLEFLIYFQGNSAPDKSGLPSDRFSAERTGGSVSTLTIQRTQQEDSAVYLCASSLVGGQGLSYEQYFGPGTRLTVT.

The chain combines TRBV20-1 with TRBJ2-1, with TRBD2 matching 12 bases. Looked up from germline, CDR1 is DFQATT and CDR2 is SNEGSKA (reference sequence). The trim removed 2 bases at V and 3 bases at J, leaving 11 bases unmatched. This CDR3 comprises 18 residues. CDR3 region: CSARLRIRTSGNYNEQFF. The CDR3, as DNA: TGCAGTGCTAGACTAAGGATCCGGACTAGCGGGAACTACAATGAGCAGTTCTTC.

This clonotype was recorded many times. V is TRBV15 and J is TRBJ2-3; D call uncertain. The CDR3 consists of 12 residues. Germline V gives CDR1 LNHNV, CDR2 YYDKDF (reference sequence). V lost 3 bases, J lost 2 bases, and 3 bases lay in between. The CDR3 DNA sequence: TGTGCCACCAGCAGGTTCACAGATACGCAGTATTTT. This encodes CATSRFTDTQYF.

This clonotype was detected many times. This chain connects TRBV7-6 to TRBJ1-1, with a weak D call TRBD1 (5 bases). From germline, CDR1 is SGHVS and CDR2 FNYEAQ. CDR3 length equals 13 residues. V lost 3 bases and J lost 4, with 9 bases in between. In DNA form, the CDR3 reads TGTGCCAGCAGCTTTCGGGGACGCACTGAAGCTTTCTTT. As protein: CASSFRGRTEAFF. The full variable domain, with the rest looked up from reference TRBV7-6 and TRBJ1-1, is GAGVSQSPRYKVTKRGQDVALRCDPISGHVSLYWYRQALGQGPEFLTYFNYEAQQDKSGLPNDRFSAERPEGSISTLTIQRTEQRDSAMYRCASSFRGRTEAFFGQGTRLTVV.

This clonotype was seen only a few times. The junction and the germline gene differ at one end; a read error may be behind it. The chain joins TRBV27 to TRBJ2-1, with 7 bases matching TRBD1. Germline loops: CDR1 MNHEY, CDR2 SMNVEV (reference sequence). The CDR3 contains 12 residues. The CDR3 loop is CASSPRQGINLF. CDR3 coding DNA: TGTGCCAGCAGCCCGCGACAGGGAATAAACCTCTTC.

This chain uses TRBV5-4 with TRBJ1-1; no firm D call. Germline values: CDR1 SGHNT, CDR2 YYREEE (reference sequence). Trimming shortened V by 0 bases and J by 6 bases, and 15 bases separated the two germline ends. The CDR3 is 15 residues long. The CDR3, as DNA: TGTGCCAGCAGCTTGGTTTTTGCGTCGTCAGCTGAAGCTTTCTTT. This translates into CASSLVFASSAEAFF.

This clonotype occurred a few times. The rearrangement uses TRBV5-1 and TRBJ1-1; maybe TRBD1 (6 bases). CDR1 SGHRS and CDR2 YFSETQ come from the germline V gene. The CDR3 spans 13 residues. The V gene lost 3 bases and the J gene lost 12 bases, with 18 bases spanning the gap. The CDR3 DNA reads TGCGCCAGCAGCTCGGACAGCCCGAAAACGACTTTCTTT. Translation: CASSSDSPKTTFF.

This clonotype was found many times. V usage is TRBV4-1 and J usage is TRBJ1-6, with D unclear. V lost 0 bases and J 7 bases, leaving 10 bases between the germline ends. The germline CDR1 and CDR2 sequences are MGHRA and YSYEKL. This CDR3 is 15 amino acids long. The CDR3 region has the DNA TGCGCCAGCAGCCAAGATCTGGCCTCCAATTCACCCCTCCACTTT. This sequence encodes CASSQDLASNSPLHF.

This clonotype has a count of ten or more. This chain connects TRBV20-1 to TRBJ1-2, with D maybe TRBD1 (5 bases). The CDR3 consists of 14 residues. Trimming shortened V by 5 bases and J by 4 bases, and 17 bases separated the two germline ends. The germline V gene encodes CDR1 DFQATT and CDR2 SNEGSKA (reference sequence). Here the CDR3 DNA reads TGCAGTGCTGGTCCCGGGACGGGATTCTATGGCTACACCTTC. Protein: CSAGPGTGFYGYTF.

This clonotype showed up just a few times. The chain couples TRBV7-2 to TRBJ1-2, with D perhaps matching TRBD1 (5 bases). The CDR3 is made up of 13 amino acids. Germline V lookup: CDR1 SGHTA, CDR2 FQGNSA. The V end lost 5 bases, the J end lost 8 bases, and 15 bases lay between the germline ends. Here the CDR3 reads CASSPTVGDGYTF. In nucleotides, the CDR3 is TGTGCCAGCAGCCCAACAGTCGGGGACGGCTACACCTTC.

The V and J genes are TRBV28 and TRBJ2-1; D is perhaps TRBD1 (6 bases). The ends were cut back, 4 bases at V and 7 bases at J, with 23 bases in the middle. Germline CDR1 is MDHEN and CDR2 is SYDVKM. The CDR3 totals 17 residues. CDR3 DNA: TGTGCCAGCAGTTCCCCCACGGGACACCTGAATGTAAATGAGCAGTTCTTC. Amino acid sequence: CASSSPTGHLNVNEQFF.

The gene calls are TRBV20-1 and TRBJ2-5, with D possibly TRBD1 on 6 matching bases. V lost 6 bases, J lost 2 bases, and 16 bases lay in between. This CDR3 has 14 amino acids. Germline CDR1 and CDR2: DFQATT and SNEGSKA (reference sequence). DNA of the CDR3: TGCAGTGCCCTACAGGGCCGTTTGCAAGAGACCCAGTACTTC. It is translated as CSALQGRLQETQYF.

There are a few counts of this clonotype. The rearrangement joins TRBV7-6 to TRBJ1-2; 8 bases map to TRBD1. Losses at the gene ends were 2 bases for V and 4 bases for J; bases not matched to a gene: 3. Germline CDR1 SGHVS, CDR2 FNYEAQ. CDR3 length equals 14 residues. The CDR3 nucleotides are TGTGCCAGCAGCTTAAACAGGGGGATCTATGGCTACACCTTC. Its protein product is CASSLNRGIYGYTF.